This is a list of T cell receptor beta chains from one sample in a study of cytomegalovirus exposure and HLA in healthy donors. Measured with immunoSEQ multiplex PCR; TCRdb has only the in-frame clones, and not every one. This table has fewer than 150,000 clones, 70% to 80% appearing once. Sequenced material: PBMCs. The receptors were sampled from a man aged 45-60 years in good health and CMV-seronegative. CDR3s include the opening cysteine and the closing phenylalanine or tryptophan. The D gene is left open where the match is weak. Clone size is stated in some rows and not others, as once, few, many or a class when expanded.

V,D,J,size,DNA,CDR3
TRBV7-2,TRBD1,TRBJ2-1,few,TGTGCCAGCAGCTTAGCGGGACAGGGGTATGAGCAGTTCTTC,CASSLAGQGYEQFF
TRBV28,TRBD1,TRBJ2-5,once,TGTGCCAGCAGTTCGTGGGACAGAGAGACCCAGTACTTC,CASSSWDRETQYF
TRBV7-2,-,TRBJ2-1,-,TGTGCCAGCAACTCCCGGGCCTTCAATCGGGGTGAGCAGTTCTTC,CASNSRAFNRGEQFF
TRBV6-6,-,TRBJ2-2,-,TGTGCCAGCAGTACTAGGTCCACCGGGGAGCTGTTTTTT,CASSTRSTGELFF
TRBV30,-,TRBJ2-6,-,TGTGCCTGGACCTTGAGGGACAAGGGACGAGCCAACGTCCTGACTTTC,CAWTLRDKGRANVLTF
TRBV5-1,TRBD2,TRBJ2-3,-,TGCGCCAGCAGTACTAGCGGGAGCGATACGCAGTATTTT,CASSTSGSDTQYF
TRBV9,TRBD2,TRBJ2-7,once,TGTGCCAGCAGCCCCCCCGGGCTAGCGGGAGTAGGGGAGCAGTACTTC,CASSPPGLAGVGEQYF
TRBV2,-,TRBJ2-5,-,TGTGCCAGCAGTGAGATGAGGGGAGCGGGGACCCAGTACTTC,CASSEMRGAGTQYF
TRBV19,-,TRBJ1-5,-,TGTGCCAGTAGTGAGGGGGTTGGTCAGCCCCAGCATTTT,CASSEGVGQPQHF
TRBV18,-,TRBJ1-5,few,TGTGCCAGCTCACCAACGGTGAACAATCAGCCCCAGCATTTT,CASSPTVNNQPQHF
TRBV11-2,TRBD1,TRBJ1-1,-,TGTGCCAGCAGCTCCGGGACAGTCCGATCATTT,CASSSGTVRSF
TRBV28,-,TRBJ2-3,once,TGTGCCAGCAAGCCCGATACTAGCACAGATACGCAGTATTTT,CASKPDTSTDTQYF
TRBV11-2,-,TRBJ1-4,-,TGTGCCAGCAGCTTAGGCAGGGGTCTAGCTAATGAAAAACTGTTTTTT,CASSLGRGLANEKLFF
TRBV18,-,TRBJ1-1,-,TGTGCCAGCTCACCTCAGGGGAGCACTGAAGCTTTCTTT,CASSPQGSTEAFF
TRBV25-1,-,TRBJ2-5,-,TGTGCCAGCAGTGAACATAAAAACCTGGCCCAAGAGACCCAGTACTTC,CASSEHKNLAQETQYF
TRBV29-1,-,TRBJ2-1,-,TGCAGCACCACTCGGGACAATGAGCAGTTCTTC,CSTTRDNEQFF
TRBV7-9,-,TRBJ2-1,-,TGTGCCAGCGGCGCGGAACGACACAATGAGCAGTTCTTC,CASGAERHNEQFF
TRBV5-1,TRBD2,TRBJ2-5,-,TGCGCCAGCAGCTTGGTTCGACTAGCGGGAGAAGAGACCCAGTACTTC,CASSLVRLAGEETQYF
TRBV6-6,TRBD2,TRBJ2-7,few,TGTGCCAGCAGCCCCTTTAGGGAGACTAGCGGGAGAAGGCAGTACTTC,CASSPFRETSGRRQYF
TRBV30,-,TRBJ2-2,-,TGTGCCTGGAGCGACACCGGGGAGCTGTTTTTT,CAWSDTGELFF
TRBV27,TRBD2,TRBJ2-2,-,TGTGCCAGCAGCCAGAGAGCGGGAGTGGGCACCGGGGAGCTGTTTTTT,CASSQRAGVGTGELFF
TRBV18,TRBD1,TRBJ1-1,few,TGTGCCAGCTCACCAAGTTGGGACAGCAGGAACACTGAAGCTTTCTTT,CASSPSWDSRNTEAFF
TRBV19,TRBD1,TRBJ1-1,-,TGTGCCAGTAGTATAAACAGGGGTCTGAACACTGAAGCTTTCTTT,CASSINRGLNTEAFF
TRBV5-1,TRBD2,TRBJ2-1,few,TGCGCCAGCAGCTTGGCCGGGGGGACCTCCTACAATGAGCAGTTCTTC,CASSLAGGTSYNEQFF
TRBV2,TRBD2,TRBJ2-1,-,TGTGCCAGTAATAGCGGGAGAGGTTCCTACAATGAGCAGTTCTTC,CASNSGRGSYNEQFF
TRBV7-2,TRBD1,TRBJ2-7,once,TGTGCCAGCAGGGCGCAGGGGGCCAACTCCTACGAGCAGTACTTC,CASRAQGANSYEQYF
TRBV29-1,TRBD1,TRBJ1-4,-,TGCAGCGTGGACGGGACAGGGGGTGAAAAACTGTTTTTT,CSVDGTGGEKLFF
TRBV5-4,TRBD2,TRBJ2-5,-,TGTGCCAGCAGCCCCCAGACTAGCGGGAGAGGAGAGACCCAGTACTTC,CASSPQTSGRGETQYF
TRBV15,-,TRBJ2-5,once,TGTGCCACCAGCAGAGTCGAAAGGGGCATCCAAGAGACCCAGTACTTC,CATSRVERGIQETQYF
TRBV25-1,TRBD1,TRBJ1-4,-,TGTGCCAGCAGTCGGCAGGGGGCAACTAATGAAAAACTGTTTTTT,CASSRQGATNEKLFF
TRBV2,-,TRBJ1-2,-,TGTGCCAGCAGTGACTGGAGGGTGGAGGGCTACACCTTC,CASSDWRVEGYTF
TRBV5-1,TRBD1,TRBJ2-2,-,TGCGCCAGCAGCATAGGGACAGGGGGTGAGACCGGGGAGCTGTTTTTT,CASSIGTGGETGELFF
TRBV4-3,TRBD1,TRBJ1-3,once,TGCGCCAGCAGCCAGCAGACAGGGACAGCCGGAAACACCATATATTTT,CASSQQTGTAGNTIYF
TRBV18,TRBD1,TRBJ1-1,-,TGTGCCAGCTCAGGACAGGGTGACGGCACTGAAGCTTTCTTT,CASSGQGDGTEAFF
TRBV21-1,-,TRBJ1-3,-,TGTGCCAGCAGCAAATTCGGGGACAGGGGGCCCATTCTCGCTGGAAACACCATATATTTT,CASSKFGDRGPILAGNTIYF
TRBV5-4,TRBD1,TRBJ2-1,-,TGTGCCAGCAGCTCTCAGGGGGCACTCACCAATGAGCAGTTCTTC,CASSSQGALTNEQFF
TRBV6-5,-,TRBJ2-3,-,TGTGCCAGCAGTTCGACAACCCTTAGGGATACGCAGTATTTT,CASSSTTLRDTQYF
TRBV7-2,-,TRBJ2-7,-,TGTGCCAGCAGCTTTGAGCGGTCGGGCGAGCAGTACTTC,CASSFERSGEQYF
TRBV6-1,TRBD1,TRBJ1-2,-,TGTGCCGGGGACAGTTTTGACTATGGCTACACCTTC,CAGDSFDYGYTF
TRBV5-5,-,TRBJ2-7,-,TGTGCCAGCAGCTCTTGGACCTTGGACAGTGGGCAGTACTTC,CASSSWTLDSGQYF
TRBV10-3,TRBD1,TRBJ2-2,-,TGTGCCATCAGCGGGACAGTAAACACCGGGGAGCTGTTTTTT,CAISGTVNTGELFF
TRBV6-1,TRBD2,TRBJ2-2,-,TGTGCCAGCAGGGGACTAGCGCCGAACACCGGGGAGCTGTTTTTT,CASRGLAPNTGELFF
TRBV10-3,TRBD2,TRBJ2-1,-,TGTGCCATCAGTCCGCCGGAGCGACTAGCCACCAATGAGCAGTTCTTC,CAISPPERLATNEQFF
TRBV2,-,TRBJ1-4,-,TGTGCCAGCAGAAAAATACAGGGCGGCGAAAAACTGTTTTTT,CASRKIQGGEKLFF
TRBV29-1,TRBD2,TRBJ2-3,-,TGCAGCGTCTCTTTTCGCCTCCGGGAGGTTTCAGATACGCAGTATTTT,CSVSFRLREVSDTQYF